The rows below give T cell receptor beta chains drawn from one sample of a study of shared clonotypes between healthy human individuals. Measured with immunoSEQ multiplex PCR; TCRdb has only the in-frame clones, and not every one. Of under 650,000 clones listed, about 96% are singletons. Sequencing used naive CD4+ T cells sorted from blood. Every receptor here comes from a woman aged 25 to 45 in good health. The CDR3 runs from the conserved cysteine through the conserved F or W. D genes are given only for firm matches. Where a row states a size, it is once, few, many or the class of an expanded clone; other rows omit it.

size	J	D	V	DNA	CDR3
.	TRBJ2-7	.	TRBV29-1	TGCAGCGTTGGGCAGGGGTATTACGAGCAGTACTTC	CSVGQGYYEQYF
.	TRBJ1-5	.	TRBV6-6	TGTGCCAGCGGTCAGCCCCAGCATTTT	CASGQPQHF
.	TRBJ2-1	.	TRBV19	TGTGCCAGTAGTATATTCGCCGTAGGGTCAGGGGCCACGACCAACAATGAGCAGTTCTTC	CASSIFAVGSGATTNNEQFF
.	TRBJ1-2	.	TRBV28	TGTGCCGGGCTCACTCCTAACTATGGCTACACCTTC	CAGLTPNYGYTF
.	TRBJ2-1	TRBD2	TRBV25-1	TGTGCCAGCAGTGGAAGGAAAAGGGCTCCAGTGGGGGGGAATGAGCAGTTCTTC	CASSGRKRAPVGGNEQFF
.	TRBJ2-7	.	TRBV21-1	TGTGCCAGCAGCAAAGGTAGCCAGGGGGCTATCGAGCAGTACTTC	CASSKGSQGAIEQYF
.	TRBJ1-5	TRBD1	TRBV19	TGTGCCAGTAGTAAGACAGGGGGGAAGTATAGCAATCAGCCCCAGCATTTT	CASSKTGGKYSNQPQHF
.	TRBJ2-1	.	TRBV29-1	TGCAGCGTCATAATGCTTGGCAATGAGCAGTTCTTC	CSVIMLGNEQFF
.	TRBJ1-5	.	TRBV30	TGTGCCTGCGGTTGGATAGGACAGCCCCAGCATTTT	CACGWIGQPQHF
.	TRBJ1-2	TRBD1	TRBV7-9	TGTGCCAGCAGCTTCAGGGGGATAAGGGGTGAAGACTATGGCTACACCTTC	CASSFRGIRGEDYGYTF
.	TRBJ2-1	.	TRBV6-5	TGTGCCAGCAGTTACTCGATCAGGGGTAGCAATGAGCAGTTCTTC	CASSYSIRGSNEQFF
.	TRBJ2-1	.	TRBV19	TGTGCCAGTAGTTATAGCGGAGGGGGCAATGAGCAGTTCTTC	CASSYSGGGNEQFF
once	TRBJ1-6	.	TRBV2	TGTGCCAGCAGTTATGACAGGCCACATAATTCACCCCTCCACTTT	CASSYDRPHNSPLHF
.	TRBJ2-6	.	TRBV5-1	TGCGCCAGCAGCTTGTCCCCAGTCTCTGGGGCCAACGTCCTGACTTTC	CASSLSPVSGANVLTF
.	TRBJ1-1	.	TRBV5-1	TGCGCCAGCAGCTTTAACACAATGAACACTGAAGCTTTCTTT	CASSFNTMNTEAFF
.	TRBJ2-2	TRBD1	TRBV5-1	TGCGCCAGCAGCTTCGACAGGGCTGCGAACACCGGGGAGCTGTTTTTT	CASSFDRAANTGELFF
.	TRBJ1-4	TRBD1	TRBV2	TGTGCCAGCAGGCTCCAGGGGGCGCCCAATGAAAAACTGTTTTTT	CASRLQGAPNEKLFF
.	TRBJ1-6	.	TRBV27	TGTGCCAGCAGTTCCCAATATAATTCACCCCTCCACTTT	CASSSQYNSPLHF
.	TRBJ2-2	.	TRBV12-2	TGTGCAAGTCGCATTAATAGCGCGGCGAACACCGGGGAGCTGTTTTTT	CASRINSAANTGELFF
.	TRBJ2-7	TRBD2	TRBV5-1	TGCGCCAGCAGCCCCCGGACTAGCGGGAGCTACGAGCAGTACTTC	CASSPRTSGSYEQYF
.	TRBJ1-1	.	TRBV18	TGTGCCAGCTCACTTGGACGGCAGAACACTGAAGCTTTCTTT	CASSLGRQNTEAFF
.	TRBJ1-4	.	TRBV11-1	TGTGCCAGCAGCACCGCGACGAGGAGGGCAACTAATGAAAAACTGTTTTTT	CASSTATRRATNEKLFF
.	TRBJ1-1	.	TRBV5-1	TGCGCCAGCAGCTTGACGGCCCGGAACACTGAAGCTTTCTTT	CASSLTARNTEAFF
.	TRBJ2-1	.	TRBV15	TGTGCCACCAGCAGAGAAGGTTCGGGGGACAATGAGCAGTTCTTC	CATSREGSGDNEQFF
.	TRBJ2-6	TRBD1	TRBV18	TGTGCCAGCTCACTGACACCGGGACAGGGGAGCTCTGGGGCCAACGTCCTGACTTTC	CASSLTPGQGSSGANVLTF
.	TRBJ2-6	.	TRBV18	TGTGCCAGCTCACAGTCCGGGGCCAACGTCCTGACTTTC	CASSQSGANVLTF
.	TRBJ2-1	TRBD2	TRBV19	TGTGCCAGTAGTAGAGGGTTACTAGCGGGAGGGATCAATGAGCAGTTCTTC	CASSRGLLAGGINEQFF
.	TRBJ1-1	TRBD1	TRBV28	TGTGCCAGCACCTTCCTTGACAGGGAGACTGAAGCTTTCTTT	CASTFLDRETEAFF
.	TRBJ2-6	TRBD1	TRBV2	TGTGCCAGCATTGGACAGGACCTCTCTGGGGCCAACGTCCTGACTTTC	CASIGQDLSGANVLTF
once	TRBJ2-4	.	TRBV4-1	TGCGCCAGCAGCCGGGAGACTAGTACCAAAAACATTCAGTACTTC	CASSRETSTKNIQYF
.	TRBJ2-7	.	TRBV20-1	TGCAGTGCTAGTGGTAGATACGAGCAGTACTTC	CSASGRYEQYF
.	TRBJ2-2	TRBD2	TRBV4-1	TGCGCCAGCAGCCTAATAGCGGGAGCGTACACCGGGGAGCTGTTTTTT	CASSLIAGAYTGELFF
.	TRBJ1-2	.	TRBV10-3	TGTGCCATCAGTGTGTCAGCGAACTATGGCTACACCTTC	CAISVSANYGYTF
.	TRBJ2-7	.	TRBV11-3	TGTGCCAGCAGCCCAAGCGCAGCAGACTACGAGCAGTACTTC	CASSPSAADYEQYF
once	TRBJ1-5	.	TRBV28	TGTGCCAGCAGTTTAAGGCGTGGGCCCAATCAGCCCCAGCATTTT	CASSLRRGPNQPQHF
.	TRBJ2-1	TRBD2	TRBV10-3	TGTGCCATCAGTGAGTCAGCTAGCGGCTACAATGAGCAGTTCTTC	CAISESASGYNEQFF
once	TRBJ1-5	.	TRBV19	TGTGCCAGTAGACCCAAGGGGGATTATAGCAATCAGCCCCAGCATTTT	CASRPKGDYSNQPQHF
.	TRBJ2-3	TRBD2	TRBV6-4	TGTGCCAGCAGCGTTAGCGGGAGCACAGATACGCAGTATTTT	CASSVSGSTDTQYF
once	TRBJ1-1	.	TRBV14	TGTGCCAGCAGCCAAGTAAGGGGAGATAACACTGAAGCTTTCTTT	CASSQVRGDNTEAFF
once	TRBJ1-4	.	TRBV27	TGTGCCAGCAGTCTCTGGACAGATGAAAAACTGTTTTTT	CASSLWTDEKLFF
once	TRBJ2-1	TRBD2	TRBV5-1	TGCGCCAGCAGCTTGACTAGCGGGAGTACGGATGAGCAGTTCTTC	CASSLTSGSTDEQFF
once	TRBJ1-3	.	TRBV29-1	TGCAGCGCCGTCTCTGGAAACACCATATATTTT	CSAVSGNTIYF
once	TRBJ2-7	TRBD2	TRBV4-2	TGTGCCAGCAGCTCATCCGGGAGGTTCTACGAGCAGTACTTC	CASSSSGRFYEQYF
.	TRBJ1-5	.	TRBV28	TGTGCCAGCAGGGGGTTCGGCAATCAGCCCCAGCATTTT	CASRGFGNQPQHF
.	TRBJ2-1	TRBD2	TRBV5-1	TGCGCCAGCAGCGAAGCGGGAGGGTGGTACAATGAGCAGTTCTTC	CASSEAGGWYNEQFF
.	TRBJ1-4	.	TRBV18	TGTGCCAGCTCACCATTTTTGGGGGATGAAAAACTGTTTTTT	CASSPFLGDEKLFF
few	TRBJ1-2	.	TRBV10-3	TGTGCCATCAGTGAGTCGCAGTGGTTAGCTAACTATGGCTACACCTTC	CAISESQWLANYGYTF
once	TRBJ1-5	.	TRBV4-2	TGTGCCACCAGCAGAGAGTTATATAGCAATCAGCCCCAGCATTTT	CATSRELYSNQPQHF
.	TRBJ2-7	.	TRBV4-1	TGCGCCAGCAGCCAAGGAATGGACCTTAGCTCCTACGAGCAGTACTTC	CASSQGMDLSSYEQYF
.	TRBJ1-5	.	TRBV19	TGTGCCAGTAAGCCTGGGGGAGGCGGCAATCAGCCCCAGCATTTT	CASKPGGGGNQPQHF
.	TRBJ2-3	.	TRBV6-5	TGTGCCAGCAGTGTCAGGGGGGGGGCCTCAGATACGCAGTATTTT	CASSVRGGASDTQYF
.	TRBJ2-1	.	TRBV5-6	TGTGCCAGCAGCTTCGCTTGGGACTTAGAGCAGTTCTTC	CASSFAWDLEQFF
.	TRBJ2-7	TRBD2	TRBV10-3	TGTGCCATCAGTGAAGGACTAGCGGGAGCCTCCGAGCAGTACTTC	CAISEGLAGASEQYF
.	TRBJ2-7	TRBD1	TRBV6-5	TGTGCCAGCAGCCTCCCGGGACAGGGAACCTACGAGCAGTACTTC	CASSLPGQGTYEQYF
few	TRBJ2-2	.	TRBV4-1	TGCGCCAGCAGATTTGAGGGCCTGACCGGGGAGCTGTTTTTT	CASRFEGLTGELFF
.	TRBJ2-7	.	TRBV25-1	TGTGCCAGCAGTGAACCGGGGGCCGAGGCCTACGAGCAGTACTTC	CASSEPGAEAYEQYF